The T cell receptor (beta chain) described here comes from a study of tumor and adjacent non-tumor tissue in lung cancer. Study-level information: There were about 12 adenocarcinoma, a couple of squamous cell carcinoma and 1 small cell lung cancer cases. Samples averaged about 3.8 million productive TCRbeta reads each. Overall study findings and caveats: Higher tumor TCR diversity was associated with shorter survival. Tumor tissue had significantly higher TCR diversity than normal lung.

CDR3 size: 18 residues. The germline V gene encodes CDR1 MNHEY and CDR2 SVGEGT. The template was RNA from unsorted bulk tissue. A modified ARM-PCR protocol with three rounds of nested PCR amplified TCRbeta. TCRdb called the multiplex PCR reads again in MiXCR, with one record for every CDR3 protein. There are more than 75,000 distinct CDR3 sequences in the sample; around 65% occur only once, and roughly 12% lies in the top ten. To note about this clonotype: Its antigen is still unknown.

This sequence joins TRBV6-2 or TRBV6-3 and TRBJ2-2; TRBD2 matches 8 bases. The specimen was lung tumor tissue. This TCR was sampled from a woman aged 70-85 years with non-small cell lung cancer. The CDR3 DNA sequence: TGTGCAAACAGTTACCCCCTGGTGCAGCGGGAGACGAACGGGGAGCTGTTTTTT. Residues: CANSYPLVQRETNGELFF.